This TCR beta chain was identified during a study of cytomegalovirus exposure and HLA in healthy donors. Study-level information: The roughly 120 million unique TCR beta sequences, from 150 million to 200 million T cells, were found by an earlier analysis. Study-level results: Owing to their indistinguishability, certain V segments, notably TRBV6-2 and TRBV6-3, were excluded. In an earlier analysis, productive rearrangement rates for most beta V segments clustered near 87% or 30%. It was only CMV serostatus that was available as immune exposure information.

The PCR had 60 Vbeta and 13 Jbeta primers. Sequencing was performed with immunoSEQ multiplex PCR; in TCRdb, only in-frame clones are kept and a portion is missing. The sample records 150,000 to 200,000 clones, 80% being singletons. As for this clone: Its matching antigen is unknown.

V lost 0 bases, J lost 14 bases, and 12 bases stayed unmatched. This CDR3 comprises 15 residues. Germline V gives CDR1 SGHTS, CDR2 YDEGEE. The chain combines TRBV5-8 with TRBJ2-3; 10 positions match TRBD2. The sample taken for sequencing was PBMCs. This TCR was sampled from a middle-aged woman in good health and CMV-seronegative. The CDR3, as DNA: TGTGCCAGCAGCTTGGTCGGACTAGCGGCTAATCAGGTGTATTTT. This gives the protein CASSLVGLAANQVYF.